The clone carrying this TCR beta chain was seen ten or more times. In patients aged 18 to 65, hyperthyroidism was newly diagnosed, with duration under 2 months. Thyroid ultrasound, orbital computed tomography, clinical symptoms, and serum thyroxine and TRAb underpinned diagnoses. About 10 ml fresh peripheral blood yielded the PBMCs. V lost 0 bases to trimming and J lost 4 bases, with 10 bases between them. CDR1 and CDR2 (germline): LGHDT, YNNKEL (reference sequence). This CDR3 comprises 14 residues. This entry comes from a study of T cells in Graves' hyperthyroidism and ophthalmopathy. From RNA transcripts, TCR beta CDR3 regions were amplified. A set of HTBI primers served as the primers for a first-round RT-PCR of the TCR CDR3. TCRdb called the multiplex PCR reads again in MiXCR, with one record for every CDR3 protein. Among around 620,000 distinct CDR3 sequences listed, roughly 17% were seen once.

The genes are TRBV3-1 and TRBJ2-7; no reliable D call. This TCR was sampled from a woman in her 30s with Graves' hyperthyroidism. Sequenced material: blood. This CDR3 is CASSQDGGRYEQYF. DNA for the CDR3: TGTGCCAGCAGCCAAGACGGTGGCCGGTACGAGCAGTACTTC.